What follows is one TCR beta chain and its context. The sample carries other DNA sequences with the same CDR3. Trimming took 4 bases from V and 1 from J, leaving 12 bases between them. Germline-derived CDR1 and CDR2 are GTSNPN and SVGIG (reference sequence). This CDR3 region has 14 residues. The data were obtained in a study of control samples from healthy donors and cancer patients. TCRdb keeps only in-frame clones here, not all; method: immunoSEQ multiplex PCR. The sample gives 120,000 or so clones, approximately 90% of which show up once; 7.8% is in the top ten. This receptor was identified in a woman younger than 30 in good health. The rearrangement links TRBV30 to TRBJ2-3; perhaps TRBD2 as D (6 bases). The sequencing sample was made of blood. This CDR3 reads CAWTSGLGTDTQYF. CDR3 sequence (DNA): TGTGCCTGGACGAGCGGGCTGGGCACAGATACGCAGTATTTT.